The text below deals with one T cell receptor beta chain. Per the original methods: Amplification of reference gene primers provided the estimated nucleated cell counts. Clones were sequenced by immunoSEQ multiplex PCR, and TCRdb holds only the in-frame ones, with some missing. That table is the source of V, J and clone size, and D and trimming were worked out from the DNA. The profile shows tens of thousands of clones, more than 70% of them singletons. The Seattle patients, enrolled during active infection, were followed longitudinally. In germline, CDR1 is LNHDA, CDR2 SQIVND (reference sequence). The CDR3 spans 19 residues. V lost 3 bases, J lost 2 bases, and 25 bases lay in between. This entry belongs to a study of blood T cell repertoires in COVID-19. The wider study: Italy, Spain and the United States were the sources of the convalescent and acute COVID-19 samples. PBMCs, B-cell-depleted T cells, or T cells were the source of the cDNA or gDNA that made up the material.

Source material: peripheral blood. J is TRBJ2-5 and V is TRBV19; a possible D gene is TRBD2 (6 bases). The sequence came from a man in his 70s with COVID-19, enrolled during active disease. The CDR3, as DNA: TGTGCCAGTAGTATCCGTGGGCGGGCCCGGCTGGGAGGACAAGAGACCCAGTACTTC. It yields the protein CASSIRGRARLGGQETQYF.